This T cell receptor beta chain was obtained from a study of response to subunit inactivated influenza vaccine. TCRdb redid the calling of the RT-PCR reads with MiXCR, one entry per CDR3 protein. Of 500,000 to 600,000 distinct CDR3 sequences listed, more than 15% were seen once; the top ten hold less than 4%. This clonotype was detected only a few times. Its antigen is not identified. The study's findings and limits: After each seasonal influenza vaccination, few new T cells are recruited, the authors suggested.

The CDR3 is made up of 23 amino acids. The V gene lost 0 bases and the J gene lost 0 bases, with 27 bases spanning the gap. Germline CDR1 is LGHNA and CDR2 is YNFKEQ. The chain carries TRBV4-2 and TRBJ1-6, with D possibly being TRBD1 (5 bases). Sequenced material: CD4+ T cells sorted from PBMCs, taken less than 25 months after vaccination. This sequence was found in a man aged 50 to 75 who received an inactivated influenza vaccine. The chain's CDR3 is CASSQEDGYQWGRHSSYNSPLHF. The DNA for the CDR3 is TGTGCCAGCAGCCAAGAAGACGGATATCAGTGGGGACGGCACAGCTCCTATAATTCACCCCTCCACTTT.